The TCR beta chain under discussion was sequenced for a study of T-cell reconstitution after alpha-beta-depleted transplantation in children. The table lists this clonotype with many counts. What it binds is unknown. Overall study results and limits: Diversity of TCRbeta at day 60 was high in some patients, arising from surviving recipient T cells and thymic progenitors. Reports say that about two months after transplant, the alpha-beta T cells came out of several hundred graft clones that had expanded.

The V and J ends lost 6 bases and 7 bases, in that order; junction bases with no gene match: 11. Germline V gene sequence: CDR1 MNHNS, CDR2 SASEGT. The CDR3 extends over 15 amino acids. Unique molecular identifiers were incorporated into the prepared TCRbeta library. TCRdb reanalysed the PCR reads using MiXCR and keeps one entry per CDR3 protein. The sample includes some 43,000 distinct CDR3 sequences, about 9.3% of them seen just once. The rearrangement joins TRBV6-1 to TRBJ2-1; 8 nucleotides agree with TRBD2. This material consisted of PBMCs, mostly from graft donor cells, taken 60 days after TCRalphabeta/CD19-depleted stem cell transplant. The sequence came from a male patient aged 2 to 9 who had a stem cell transplant for chronic granulomatous disease, so the T cells may come from the graft donor. CDR3 coding DNA: TGTGCCAGCAGAACGGGATTAGCGGGGTGGAATGAGCAGTTCTTC. The encoded protein is CASRTGLAGWNEQFF.